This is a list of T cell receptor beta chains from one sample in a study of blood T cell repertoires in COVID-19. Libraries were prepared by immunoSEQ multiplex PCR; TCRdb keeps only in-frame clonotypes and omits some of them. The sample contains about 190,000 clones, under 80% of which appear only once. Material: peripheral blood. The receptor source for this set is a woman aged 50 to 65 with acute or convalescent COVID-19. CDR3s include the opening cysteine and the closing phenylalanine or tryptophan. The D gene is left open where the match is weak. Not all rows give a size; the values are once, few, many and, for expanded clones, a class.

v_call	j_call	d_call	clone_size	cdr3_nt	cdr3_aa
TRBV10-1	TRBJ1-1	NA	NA	TGCGCCAGCAGTGAGTCCTCCTCAGGGCCTCTGTTCACTGAAGCTTTCTTT	CASSESSSGPLFTEAFF
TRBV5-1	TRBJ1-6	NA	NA	TGCGCCAGCAGCTTGGCAGGGGTTGACGAATCACCCCTCCACTTT	CASSLAGVDESPLHF
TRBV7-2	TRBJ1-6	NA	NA	TGTGCCAGCAGCTTAGAATCTGGGCCTAATTCACCCCTCCACTTT	CASSLESGPNSPLHF
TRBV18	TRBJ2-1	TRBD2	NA	TGTGCCACCAAGCGGCTAGCGGGAGACGGGGGGCAGTTCTTC	CATKRLAGDGGQFF
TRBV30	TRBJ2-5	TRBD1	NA	TGTGCCTGGAGCGCCGGGACAGGGTCCCCCAGAGAGACCCAGTACTTC	CAWSAGTGSPRETQYF
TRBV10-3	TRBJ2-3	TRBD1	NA	TGTGCCATCAGTGGCGGACAGGGGGCAACAGATACGCAGTATTTT	CAISGGQGATDTQYF
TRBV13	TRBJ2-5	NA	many	TGTGCCAGCAAGATCGGGGGGCGGGAGACCCAGTACTTC	CASKIGGRETQYF
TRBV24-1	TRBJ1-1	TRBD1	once	TGTGCCACCAGTGCCTCGACAGGGTTAGGATTAGACGGGAACACTGAAGCTTTCTTT	CATSASTGLGLDGNTEAFF
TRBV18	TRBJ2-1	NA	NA	TGTGCCAGCTCACCTTCGGGGACAGAGCAGTTCTTC	CASSPSGTEQFF
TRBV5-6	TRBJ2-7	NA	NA	TGTGCCAGCAGTCAGACATTTCCCTCCTACGAGCAGTACTTC	CASSQTFPSYEQYF
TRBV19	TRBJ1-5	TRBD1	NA	TGTGCCAGTACTCAAAGGACAGGGGGAAGTCAGCCCCAGCATTTT	CASTQRTGGSQPQHF
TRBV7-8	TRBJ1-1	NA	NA	TGTGCCAGCAGCTTAGGGAATAGGGAGGACACTGAAGCTTTCTTT	CASSLGNREDTEAFF
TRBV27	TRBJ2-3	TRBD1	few	TGTGCCAGCAGTCGACAGGGGACAACGCAGTATTTT	CASSRQGTTQYF
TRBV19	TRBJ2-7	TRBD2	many	TGTGCCAGTAGGGAACTAGCGGGAGGTTCCTACGAGCAGTACTTC	CASRELAGGSYEQYF
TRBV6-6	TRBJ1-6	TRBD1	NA	TGTGCCAGCAGTTACGGTGGGACAGATAATTCACCCCTCCACTTT	CASSYGGTDNSPLHF
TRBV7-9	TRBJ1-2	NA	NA	TGTGCCAGCAGCTTAGCGCCAGGTCACCCTAACTATGGCTACACCTTC	CASSLAPGHPNYGYTF
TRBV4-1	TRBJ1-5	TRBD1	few	TGCGCCAGCAGCCAAGCTCGGACAGGGAGCAATCAGCCCCAGCATTTT	CASSQARTGSNQPQHF
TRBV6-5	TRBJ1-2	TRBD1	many	TGTGCCAGCAGTTACTCGAGGACAGGGGGCGGCTATGGCTACACCTTC	CASSYSRTGGGYGYTF
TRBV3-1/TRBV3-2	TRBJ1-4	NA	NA	TGTGCCAGCAGCCAAACAGGGTACCGTACCACTGAAAAACTGTTTTTT	CASSQTGYRTTEKLFF
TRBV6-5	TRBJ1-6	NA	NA	TGTGCCAGCAGTTCCACCGGGGATTCACCCCTCCACTTT	CASSSTGDSPLHF
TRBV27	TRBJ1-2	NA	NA	TGTGCCAGCAGTTTACGAGGGATCGATGGCTACACCTTC	CASSLRGIDGYTF
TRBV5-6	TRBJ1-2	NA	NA	TGTGCCAGCAGCCGAGACAGGAACTATGGCTACACCTTC	CASSRDRNYGYTF
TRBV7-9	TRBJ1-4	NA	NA	TGTGCCAGCAGCTTTTACCGACAGAAAAATGAAAAACTGTTTTTT	CASSFYRQKNEKLFF
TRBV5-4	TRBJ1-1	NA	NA	TGTGCCAGCAGCTTTGGGACACTTAACACTGAAGCTTTCTTT	CASSFGTLNTEAFF